The clone carrying this TCR beta chain was detected only a few times. Its target is unknown. Between the trimmed V and J ends, which lost 5 bases and 1 base, there was a span of 15 bases. Germline V gene data show CDR1 as SNHLY and CDR2 as FYNNEI. This CDR3 is built from 16 residues. This record belongs to a study of T cells in Graves' hyperthyroidism and ophthalmopathy. Researchers defined stable Graves' hyperthyroidism as no ophthalmopathy progression within 18 months. Newly diagnosed hyperthyroidism patients aged 18 to 65 years had disease lasting under 2 months. Study results and caveats: Patients with ophthalmopathy were separated from those with stable hyperthyroidism by a 13 V-J model.

Researchers amplified the TCR beta CDR3 regions from RNA transcripts. The HTBI set primed first-round TCR CDR3 RT-PCR. TCRdb redid the calling of the multiplex PCR reads with MiXCR, one entry per CDR3 protein. The sample gives about 620,000 distinct CDR3 sequences, around 15% of which show up once; 3% to 4% is in the top ten. Material: blood. The V and J genes are TRBV2 and TRBJ2-4, with D unclear. This receptor was identified in a woman aged 25 to 39 with Graves' hyperthyroidism. For the CDR3, the DNA is TGTGCCAGCAGTCCCTCCCGGTTCCAGGCCAAAAACATTCAGTACTTC. Its protein product is CASSPSRFQAKNIQYF.